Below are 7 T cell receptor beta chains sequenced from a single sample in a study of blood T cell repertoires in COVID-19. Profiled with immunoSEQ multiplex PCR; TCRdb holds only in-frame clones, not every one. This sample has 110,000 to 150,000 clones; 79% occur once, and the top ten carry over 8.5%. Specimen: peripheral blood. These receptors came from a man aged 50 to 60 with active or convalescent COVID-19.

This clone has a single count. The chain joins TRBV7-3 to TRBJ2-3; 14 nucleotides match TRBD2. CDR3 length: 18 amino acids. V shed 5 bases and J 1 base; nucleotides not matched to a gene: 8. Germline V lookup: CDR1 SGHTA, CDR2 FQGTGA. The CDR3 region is CASSGTGLAGVGTDTQYF. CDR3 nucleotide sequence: TGTGCCAGCAGCGGAACGGGACTAGCGGGAGTAGGCACAGATACGCAGTATTTT.

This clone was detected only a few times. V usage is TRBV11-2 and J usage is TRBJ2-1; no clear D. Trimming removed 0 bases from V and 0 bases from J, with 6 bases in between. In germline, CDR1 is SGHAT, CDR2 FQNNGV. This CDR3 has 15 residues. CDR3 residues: CASSLEWSSYNEQFF. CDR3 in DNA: TGTGCCAGCAGCTTAGAGTGGAGCTCCTACAATGAGCAGTTCTTC.

CDR3 DNA: TGTGCCATCAGTGAGTCGCAGTCGCGGAACACAGATACGCAGTATTTT. It specifies CAISESQSRNTDTQYF. The chain uses TRBV10-3 and TRBJ2-3; D not resolved. The CDR3 is made up of 16 amino acids. V was clipped by 0 bases and J by 2 bases, with 12 bases between them. Germline values: CDR1 ENHRY, CDR2 SYGVKD.

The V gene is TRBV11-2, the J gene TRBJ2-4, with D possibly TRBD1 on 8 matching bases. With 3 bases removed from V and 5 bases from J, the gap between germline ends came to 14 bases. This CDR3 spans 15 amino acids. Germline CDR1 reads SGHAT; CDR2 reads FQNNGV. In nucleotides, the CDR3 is TGTGCCAGCAGCTTCGGACAGGGAGGGGAAAACATTCAGTACTTC. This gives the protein CASSFGQGGENIQYF.

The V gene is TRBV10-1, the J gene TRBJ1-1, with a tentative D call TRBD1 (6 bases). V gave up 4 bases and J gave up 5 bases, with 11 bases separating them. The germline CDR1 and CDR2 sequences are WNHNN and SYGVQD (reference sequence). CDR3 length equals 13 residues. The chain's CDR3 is CASSAQGLTEAFF. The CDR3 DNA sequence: TGCGCCAGCAGTGCTCAGGGGTTGACTGAAGCTTTCTTT.

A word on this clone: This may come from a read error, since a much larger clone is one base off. CDR3 nucleotides: TGTGCCAGCAGTCCGACAGGGAACTATGGCTACACCTTC. Translating gives CASSPTGNYGYTF. J is TRBJ1-2 and V is TRBV6-5; 7 bases are shared with TRBD1. The CDR3 covers 13 residues. After removal of 5 bases from V and 2 bases from J, the junction contained 2 bases not matched to a gene. CDR1 MNHEY and CDR2 SVGAGI come from the germline V gene.

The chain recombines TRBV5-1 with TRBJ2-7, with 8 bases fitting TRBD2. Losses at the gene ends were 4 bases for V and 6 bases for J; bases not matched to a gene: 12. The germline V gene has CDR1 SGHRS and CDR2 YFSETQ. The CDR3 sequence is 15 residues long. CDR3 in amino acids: CASSPGLGRAVEQYF. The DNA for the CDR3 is TGCGCCAGCAGCCCGGGCCTCGGGAGGGCGGTCGAGCAGTACTTC.